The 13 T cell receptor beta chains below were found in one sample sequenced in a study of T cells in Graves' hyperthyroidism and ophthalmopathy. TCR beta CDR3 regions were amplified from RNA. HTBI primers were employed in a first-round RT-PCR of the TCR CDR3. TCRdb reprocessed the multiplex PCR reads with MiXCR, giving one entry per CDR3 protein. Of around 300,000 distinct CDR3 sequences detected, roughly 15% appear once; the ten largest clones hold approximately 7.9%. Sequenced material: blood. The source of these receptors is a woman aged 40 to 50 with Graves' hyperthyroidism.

The CDR3 sequence: CASSHLGGNQPQHF. CDR3 in DNA: TGTGCCAGCAGCCACCTAGGGGGCAATCAGCCCCAGCATTTT. The chain links TRBV6-1 to TRBJ1-5; weak D call: TRBD1 (5 bases). V was clipped by 6 bases and J by 2 bases, with 11 bases between them. Germline V gene data show CDR1 as MNHNS and CDR2 as SASEGT. CDR3 length: 14 residues.

The DNA of the CDR3 is TGTGCCAGCAGTTCAGGGGTTCGTCCGCCCCAGCATTTT. Protein product: CASSSGVRPPQHF. This sequence joins TRBV27 and TRBJ1-5, with D perhaps matching TRBD1 (6 bases). Germline V gene sequence: CDR1 MNHEY, CDR2 SMNVEV (reference sequence). Trimming took off 4 bases at V and 9 bases at J, with 13 bases between the two ends. The CDR3 has 13 residues.

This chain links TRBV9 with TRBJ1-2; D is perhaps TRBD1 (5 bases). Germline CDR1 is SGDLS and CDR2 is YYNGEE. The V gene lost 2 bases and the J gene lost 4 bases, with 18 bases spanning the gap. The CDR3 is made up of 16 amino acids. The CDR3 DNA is TGTGCCAGCAGCGTCGCCCTTCAGAGGGGAGCCTATGGCTACACCTTC. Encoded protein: CASSVALQRGAYGYTF. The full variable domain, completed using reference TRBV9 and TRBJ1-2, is DSGVTQTPKHLITATGQRVTLRCSPRSGDLSVYWYQQSLDQGLQFLIQYYNGEERAKGNILERFSAQQFPDLHSELNLSSLELGDSALYFCASSVALQRGAYGYTFGSGTRLTVV.

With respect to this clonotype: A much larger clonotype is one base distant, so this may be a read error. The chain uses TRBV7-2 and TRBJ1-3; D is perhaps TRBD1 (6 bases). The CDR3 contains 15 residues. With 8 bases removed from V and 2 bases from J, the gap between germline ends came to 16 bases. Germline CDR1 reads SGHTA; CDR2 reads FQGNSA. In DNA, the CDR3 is TGTGCCAGCGCCTCAACAGGGCCCCCTGGAAACACCATATATTTT. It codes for CASASTGPPGNTIYF.

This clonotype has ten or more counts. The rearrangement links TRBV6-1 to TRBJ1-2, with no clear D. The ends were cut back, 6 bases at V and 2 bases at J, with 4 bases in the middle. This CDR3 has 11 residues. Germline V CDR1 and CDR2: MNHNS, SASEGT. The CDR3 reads CASRGNYGYTF. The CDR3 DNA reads TGTGCCAGCAGGGGAAACTATGGCTACACCTTC.

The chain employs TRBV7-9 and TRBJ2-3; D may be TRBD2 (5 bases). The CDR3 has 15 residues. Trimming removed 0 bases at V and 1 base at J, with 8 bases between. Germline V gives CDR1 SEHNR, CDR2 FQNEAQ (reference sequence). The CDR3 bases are TGTGCCAGCAGCTTAGCGCGGGCAGGCACAGATACGCAGTATTTT. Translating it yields CASSLARAGTDTQYF. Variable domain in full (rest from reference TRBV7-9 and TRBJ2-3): DTGVSQNPRHKITKRGQNVTFRCDPISEHNRLYWYRQTLGQGPEFLTYFQNEAQLEKSRLLSDRFSAERPKGSFSTLEIQRTEQGDSAMYLCASSLARAGTDTQYFGPGTRLTVL.

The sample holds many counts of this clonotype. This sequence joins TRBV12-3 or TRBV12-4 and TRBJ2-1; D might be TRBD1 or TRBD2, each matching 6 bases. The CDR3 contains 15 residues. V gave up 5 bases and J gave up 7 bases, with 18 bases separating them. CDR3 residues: CASSLQGMAGNEQFF. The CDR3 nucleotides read TGTGCCAGCAGTCTACAGGGTATGGCGGGGAATGAGCAGTTCTTC.

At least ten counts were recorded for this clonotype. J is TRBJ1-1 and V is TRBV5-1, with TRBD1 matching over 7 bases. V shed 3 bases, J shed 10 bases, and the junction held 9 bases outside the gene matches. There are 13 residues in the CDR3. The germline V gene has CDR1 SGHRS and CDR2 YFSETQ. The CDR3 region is CASSWDSPTLAFF. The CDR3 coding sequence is TGCGCCAGCAGCTGGGACAGCCCCACCTTAGCTTTCTTT.

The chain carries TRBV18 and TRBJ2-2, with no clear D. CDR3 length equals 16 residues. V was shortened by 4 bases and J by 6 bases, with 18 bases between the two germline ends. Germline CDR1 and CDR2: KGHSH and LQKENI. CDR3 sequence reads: CASSLTSQVGAGELFF. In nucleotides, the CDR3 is TGTGCCAGCTCACTAACTTCCCAAGTCGGCGCCGGGGAGCTGTTTTTT.

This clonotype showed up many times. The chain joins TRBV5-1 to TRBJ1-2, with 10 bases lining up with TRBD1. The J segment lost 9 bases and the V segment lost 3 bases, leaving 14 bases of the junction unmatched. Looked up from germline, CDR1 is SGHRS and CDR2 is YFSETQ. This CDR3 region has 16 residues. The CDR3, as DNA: TGCGCCAGCAGCTCCGAGGCCCGGGACAGGGGCTCTCGCTACACCTTC. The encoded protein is CASSSEARDRGSRYTF.

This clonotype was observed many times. The CDR3 DNA is TGTGCCAGCAGCTGGGGGGGGGCCGGGAACGAGCAGTACTTC. Its translation is CASSWGGAGNEQYF. The J gene is TRBJ2-7, the V gene TRBV7-9, with a weak D call TRBD2 (7 bases). Germline loops: CDR1 SEHNR, CDR2 FQNEAQ (reference sequence). This CDR3 is 14 amino acids long. V was trimmed by 4 bases and J by 5 bases, leaving 15 bases between them.

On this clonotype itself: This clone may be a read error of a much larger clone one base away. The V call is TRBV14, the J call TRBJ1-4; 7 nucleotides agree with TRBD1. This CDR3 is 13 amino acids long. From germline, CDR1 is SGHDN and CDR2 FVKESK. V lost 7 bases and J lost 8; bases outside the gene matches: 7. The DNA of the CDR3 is TGTGCCAGCAACCATAAACAGGGGGAAAAACTGTTTTTT. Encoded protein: CASNHKQGEKLFF. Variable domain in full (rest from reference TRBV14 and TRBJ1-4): EAGVTQFPSHSVIEKGQTVTLRCDPISGHDNLYWYRRVMGKEIKFLLHFVKESKQDESGMPNNRFLAERTGGTYSTLKVQPAELEDSGVYFCASNHKQGEKLFFGSGTQLSVL.

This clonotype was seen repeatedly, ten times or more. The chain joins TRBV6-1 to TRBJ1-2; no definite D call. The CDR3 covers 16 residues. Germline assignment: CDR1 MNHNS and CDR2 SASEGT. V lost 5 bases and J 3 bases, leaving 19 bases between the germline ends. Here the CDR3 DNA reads TGTGCCAGCAGTCCCCTGGGCAGGTCGGGCTACTATGGCTACACCTTC. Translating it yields CASSPLGRSGYYGYTF.